Following are 23 T cell receptor beta chains from one sample sequenced in a study of shared clonotypes between healthy human individuals. The repertoire was sequenced with immunoSEQ multiplex PCR; TCRdb's copy has only in-frame clones and lacks some. The sample has 2 million to 2.5 million clones, 80% to 95% seen once. Sequenced input: naive CD4+ T cells from PBMCs. Sample subset: CD45RA+ positively selected. These receptors all stem from a man younger than 35 in good health. Some clones in this sample may be carry-over from other donors' samples.

The CDR3 sequence: CASSVALRGEPDTQYF. The CDR3 DNA reads TGTGCCAGCAGCGTAGCTCTCCGAGGAGAACCAGATACGCAGTATTTT. The J gene is TRBJ2-3, the V gene TRBV9, with D uncertain. CDR3 length: 16 residues. Germline CDR1 and CDR2: SGDLS and YYNGEE. V lost 0 bases and J 4 bases, leaving 15 bases between the germline ends.

The V and J genes are TRBV5-1 and TRBJ2-2, with a weak D call TRBD2 (5 bases). V was cut by 0 bases and J by 6 bases, with 6 bases left in between. Germline V lookup: CDR1 SGHRS, CDR2 YFSETQ. The CDR3 sequence is 13 residues long. The CDR3 reads CASSLGLPGELFF. The CDR3 bases are TGCGCCAGCAGCTTGGGACTACCCGGGGAGCTGTTTTTT.

The chain is built from TRBV9 and TRBJ2-7, with no clear D. The germline CDR1 and CDR2 sequences are SGDLS and YYNGEE. The CDR3 has 15 amino acids. Trimming took 0 bases from V and 0 from J, leaving 10 bases between them. CDR3 in DNA: TGTGCCAGCAGCGTAGGGCCTCTGAGCTCCTACGAGCAGTACTTC. Protein product: CASSVGPLSSYEQYF. The entire variable domain, with the rest obtained from reference TRBV9 and TRBJ2-7, is as follows: DSGVTQTPKHLITATGQRVTLRCSPRSGDLSVYWYQQSLDQGLQFLIQYYNGEERAKGNILERFSAQQFPDLHSELNLSSLELGDSALYFCASSVGPLSSYEQYFGPGTRLTVT.

The chain is built from TRBV6-6 and TRBJ2-7; perhaps TRBD1 as D (5 bases). Germline V gene sequence: CDR1 MNHNY, CDR2 SVGAGI (reference sequence). Deletions cut 0 bases from V and 3 bases from J, with 12 bases between. The length of the CDR3 is 15 residues. CDR3 sequence reads: CASSYSTVPFYEQYF. As DNA, the CDR3 is TGTGCCAGCAGTTACTCGACAGTTCCTTTCTACGAGCAGTACTTC.

V gene TRBV5-6 combines with J gene TRBJ1-1; D unclear. Trimming took off 2 bases at V and 1 base at J, with 6 bases between the two ends. The CDR3 loop spans 13 amino acids. Germline CDR1 and CDR2: SGHDT and YYEEEE. The CDR3 reads CASSFEENTEAFF. For the CDR3, the DNA is TGTGCCAGCAGCTTTGAAGAGAACACTGAAGCTTTCTTT.

The genes are TRBV7-8 and TRBJ2-7; the D is unclear. Germline assignment: CDR1 SGHVS and CDR2 FQNEAQ. Trimming took 5 bases from V and 2 from J, leaving 10 bases between them. CDR3 length: 13 residues. The CDR3 spells CASSPQIPYEQYF. CDR3 DNA: TGTGCCAGCAGCCCCCAGATTCCCTACGAGCAGTACTTC.

The gene calls are TRBV25-1 and TRBJ2-7; 7 nucleotides align to TRBD1. V lost 5 bases, J lost 2 bases, and 9 bases stayed unmatched. CDR1 and CDR2 (germline): MGHDK, SYGVNS. This CDR3 spans 15 amino acids. CDR3 bases: TGTGCCAGCAGTTCGCAGGGGGTACCAGCCTACGAGCAGTACTTC. Translating gives CASSSQGVPAYEQYF.

The sample holds one count of this clone. This chain connects TRBV7-8 to TRBJ2-7, with D possibly matching TRBD2 (5 bases). Trimming removed 2 bases from V and 3 bases from J, with 11 bases in between. The CDR3 loop spans 14 amino acids. Germline V lookup: CDR1 SGHVS, CDR2 FQNEAQ. The CDR3 spells CASSLSVRGYEQYF. The CDR3 DNA follows: TGTGCCAGCAGCTTAAGCGTACGGGGCTACGAGCAGTACTTC. The whole variable domain, filled in from reference TRBV7-8 and TRBJ2-7, reads GAGVSQSPRYKVAKRGQDVALRCDPISGHVSLFWYQQALGQGPEFLTYFQNEAQLDKSGLPSDRFFAERPEGSVSTLKIQRTQQEDSAVYLCASSLSVRGYEQYFGPGTRLTVT.

This clone was seen once. The J gene is TRBJ2-2, the V gene TRBV2; TRBD2 is a possible D gene (5 bases). V was shortened by 4 bases and J by 6 bases, with 9 bases between the two germline ends. CDR3 length equals 13 residues. The germline V gene has CDR1 SNHLY and CDR2 FYNNEI. The CDR3 sequence: CASSGTSAGELFF. In nucleotides, the CDR3 is TGTGCCAGCAGTGGGACTTCAGCCGGGGAGCTGTTTTTT. The whole variable domain, filled in from reference TRBV2 and TRBJ2-2, reads EPEVTQTPSHQVTQMGQEVILRCVPISNHLYFYWYRQILGQKVEFLVSFYNNEISEKSEIFDDQFSVERPDGSNFTLKIRSTKLEDSAMYFCASSGTSAGELFFGEGSRLTVL.

V usage is TRBV27 and J usage is TRBJ1-5; tentative D call: TRBD1 (5 bases). V lost 6 bases and J lost 3, with 12 bases in between. CDR3 length equals 14 residues. In germline, CDR1 is MNHEY, CDR2 SMNVEV (reference sequence). CDR3 coding DNA: TGTGCCAGCAGACCGACAGAGACCAATCAGCCCCAGCATTTT. Its protein product is CASRPTETNQPQHF.

The chain employs TRBV5-1 and TRBJ1-1, with 8 bases identical to TRBD1. CDR3 size: 15 residues. In germline, CDR1 is SGHRS, CDR2 YFSETQ. With V trimmed by 3 bases and J by 3 bases, 7 bases remained unmatched. The chain's CDR3 is CASSSGQGLDTEAFF. DNA of the CDR3: TGCGCCAGCAGCTCCGGACAGGGATTGGACACTGAAGCTTTCTTT.

The V call is TRBV2, the J call TRBJ1-2; possibly TRBD1 for D (5 bases). Germline CDR1 SNHLY, CDR2 FYNNEI. Between the trimmed V and J ends, which lost 2 bases and 8 bases, there was a span of 21 bases. This CDR3 has 16 amino acids. The CDR3 is CASSEFDLFRGRGYTF. The CDR3 bases are TGTGCCAGCAGTGAATTTGATTTGTTTCGGGGCAGGGGCTACACCTTC.

This chain connects TRBV7-3 to TRBJ1-1; TRBD1 aligns across 9 bases. The CDR3 consists of 16 residues. Germline CDR1 is SGHTA and CDR2 is FQGTGA. V lost 0 bases and J lost 4; bases outside the gene matches: 6. CDR3 DNA sequence: TGTGCCAGCAGCTTAACCGGGACAGGGAGTGGCACTGAAGCTTTCTTT. It specifies CASSLTGTGSGTEAFF. Full variable domain (remainder filled in from reference TRBV7-3 and TRBJ1-1): GAGVSQTPSNKVTEKGKYVELRCDPISGHTALYWYRQSLGQGPEFLIYFQGTGAADDSGLPNDRFFAVRPEGSVSTLKIQRTERGDSAVYLCASSLTGTGSGTEAFFGQGTRLTVV.

V and J are TRBV14 and TRBJ1-4; D might be TRBD1 (6 bases). The germline CDR1 and CDR2 sequences are SGHDN and FVKESK. The CDR3 is 16 residues long. Trimming took 4 bases from V and 5 from J, leaving 17 bases between them. The CDR3 is CASSPLPGGGNEKLFF. The CDR3 nucleotides read TGTGCCAGCAGCCCCCTTCCGGGGGGCGGCAATGAAAAACTGTTTTTT.

The rearrangement uses TRBV7-8 and TRBJ1-1, with TRBD1 as a possible D gene (6 bases). The V end lost 1 base, the J end lost 5 bases, and 14 bases lay between the germline ends. The CDR3 is made up of 15 amino acids. Germline V CDR1 and CDR2: SGHVS, FQNEAQ. The CDR3 bases are TGTGCCAGCAGCTTAGGCTGGGGGCTAGGGACTGAAGCTTTCTTT. Amino acid sequence: CASSLGWGLGTEAFF.

CDR3 amino acids: CASSRPIGRAFQETQYF. CDR3 in DNA: TGTGCCAGCAGCCGCCCAATCGGGAGGGCTTTCCAAGAGACCCAGTACTTC. This chain links TRBV7-2 with TRBJ2-5, with 8 bases fitting TRBD2. Trimming at V came to 5 bases and at J to 1 base, leaving 12 bases not matched to a gene. The V gene's germline CDR1 is SGHTA and CDR2 FQGNSA. The CDR3 has 17 amino acids. Full variable domain (outside the CDR3, taken from reference TRBV7-2 and TRBJ2-5): GAGVSQSPSNKVTEKGKDVELRCDPISGHTALYWYRQSLGQGLEFLIYFQGNSAPDKSGLPSDRFSAERTGGSVSTLTIQRTQQEDSAVYLCASSRPIGRAFQETQYFGPGTRLLVL.

The J gene is TRBJ2-7, the V gene TRBV18; TRBD2 matches at 7 bases. The CDR3 is made up of 15 amino acids. V lost 5 bases, J lost 6 bases, and 13 bases stayed unmatched. Germline V CDR1 and CDR2: KGHSH, LQKENI. Written as DNA, the CDR3 is TGTGCCAGCTCATCCCAGCGGGATCAATGGGGCGAGCAGTACTTC. Translating it yields CASSSQRDQWGEQYF.

This clone was recorded only once. This chain connects TRBV5-1 to TRBJ2-2; possible D gene TRBD1, 5 bases. Trimming removed 5 bases from V and 0 bases from J, with 8 bases in between. Per germline, CDR1 SGHRS and CDR2 YFSETQ. This CDR3 is built from 14 residues. As DNA, the CDR3 is TGCGCCAGCAGAAACAGGACGAACACCGGGGAGCTGTTTTTT. Translating it yields CASRNRTNTGELFF. Supplemented by reference TRBV5-1 and TRBJ2-2, the full variable domain reads KAGVTQTPRYLIKTRGQQVTLSCSPISGHRSVSWYQQTPGQGLQFLFEYFSETQRNKGNFPGRFSGRQFSNSRSEMNVSTLELGDSALYLCASRNRTNTGELFFGEGSRLTVL.

This chain connects TRBV19 to TRBJ2-7, with 7 bases lining up with TRBD1. The CDR3 has 16 residues. Trimming at V came to 3 bases and at J to 2 bases, leaving 10 bases not matched to a gene. Germline CDR1 reads LNHDA; CDR2 reads SQIVND (reference sequence). CDR3 DNA sequence: TGTGCCAGTAGTATGGGCGGACAGGCCCTAACCTACGAGCAGTACTTC. This sequence encodes CASSMGGQALTYEQYF.

This clone came up once. The same CDR3 can be traced to other DNA sequences in this sample. This sequence joins TRBV19 and TRBJ2-3; 11 nucleotides line up with TRBD2. The ends lost 4 bases at V and 9 bases at J; junction bases unmatched: 9. There are 15 residues in the CDR3. Germline-derived CDR1 and CDR2 are LNHDA and SQIVND (reference sequence). The CDR3 DNA follows: TGTGCCAGTAGTACAACCGGGACTAGCGGATACACGCAGTATTTT. Protein: CASSTTGTSGYTQYF. The full variable domain, in which reference TRBV19 and TRBJ2-3 provide the parts outside the CDR3, is DGGITQSPKYLFRKEGQNVTLSCEQNLNHDAMYWYRQDPGQGLRLIYYSQIVNDFQKGDIAEGYSVSREKKESFPLTVTSAQKNPTAFYLCASSTTGTSGYTQYFGPGTRLTVL.

The genes are TRBV19 and TRBJ2-3; D is perhaps TRBD2 (6 bases). CDR1 LNHDA and CDR2 SQIVND come from the germline V gene (reference sequence). V lost 1 base to trimming and J lost 4 bases, with 12 bases between them. The CDR3 is made up of 15 amino acids. The CDR3 nucleotides read TGTGCCAGTAGTATAGGTGGAGGGGCGGCAGATACGCAGTATTTT. This encodes CASSIGGGAADTQYF.

The chain has TRBV7-4 and TRBJ2-3; perhaps TRBD2 as D (5 bases). Trimming took 5 bases from V and 1 from J, leaving 13 bases between them. The germline V gene encodes CDR1 SGHVT and CDR2 SQSDAQ. CDR3 length equals 15 residues. CDR3 sequence: CASSRWRYGTDTQYF. The CDR3, as DNA: TGTGCCAGCAGCAGGTGGAGGTACGGCACAGATACGCAGTATTTT.

V gene TRBV9 combines with J gene TRBJ1-5; a possible D gene is TRBD1 (5 bases). The V gene's germline CDR1 is SGDLS and CDR2 YYNGEE. This CDR3 is built from 15 residues. Trimming left V 2 bases short and J 4 bases short, with 13 bases between. CDR3 in DNA: TGTGCCAGCAGCGTTGGGGCAGGGAGGAATCAGCCCCAGCATTTT. This sequence encodes CASSVGAGRNQPQHF.